Each of the 6 T cell receptor beta chains below was sequenced from the same sample in a study of CD8 T cells in ankylosing spondylitis. TCRdb redid the calling of the 5' RACE reads with MiXCR, one entry per CDR3 protein. The table records 100,000 or so distinct CDR3 sequences, 24% of them present only once. Input material: synovial fluid, either unsorted or a sorted T cell fraction (not recorded which). Receptors originate from a male donor with ankylosing spondylitis.

This clonotype was picked up a small number of times. V gene TRBV7-9 combines with J gene TRBJ2-3; the D gene is possibly TRBD2 (5 bases). V gave up 0 bases and J gave up 5 bases, with 9 bases separating them. The germline gives CDR1 SEHNR, CDR2 FQNEAQ (reference sequence). The CDR3 loop spans 14 amino acids. As DNA, the CDR3 is TGTGCCAGCAGCTTAGCAGCCGGGAAAGATACGCAGTATTTT. Its translation: CASSLAAGKDTQYF.

This chain connects TRBV6-4 to TRBJ2-3; 10 bases line up with TRBD2. J was trimmed by 0 bases and V by 3 bases; bases with no gene match: 0. The V gene's germline CDR1 is MRHNA and CDR2 SNTAGT. The CDR3 has 15 residues. CDR3 nucleotides: TGTGCCAGCAGTGAACTAGCGGGAAGCACAGATACGCAGTATTTT. Protein sequence: CASSELAGSTDTQYF.

This chain joins TRBV4-2 and TRBJ2-3, with D tentatively TRBD2 (6 bases). The germline V gene encodes CDR1 LGHNA and CDR2 YNFKEQ. With 0 bases removed from V and 5 bases from J, the gap between germline ends came to 15 bases. This CDR3 spans 16 amino acids. CDR3 amino acids: CASSQEVAEGRDTQYF. The CDR3 DNA reads as TGTGCCAGCAGCCAAGAGGTAGCGGAGGGGAGAGATACGCAGTATTTT.

V and J are TRBV10-3 and TRBJ1-1; D perhaps matches TRBD1 (6 bases). There are 11 residues in the CDR3. Germline loops: CDR1 ENHRY, CDR2 SYGVKD. V dropped 4 bases and J dropped 8 bases, with 8 bases sitting between them. The CDR3 DNA sequence: TGTGCCATCAGTGCAGGGGAGGAAGCTTTCTTT. Its protein product is CAISAGEEAFF.

This clonotype was observed a handful of times. This chain connects TRBV7-9 to TRBJ1-4; 9 bases are a match to TRBD1. The germline V gene encodes CDR1 SEHNR and CDR2 FQNEAQ (reference sequence). Germline trimming cut 6 bases from V and 7 bases from J; bases unmatched to any gene: 15. The CDR3 sequence is 17 residues long. For the CDR3, the DNA is TGTGCCAGCAGTTTTCTTCCTCTACAGGGGGCCGGTGAAAAACTGTTTTTT. This gives the protein CASSFLPLQGAGEKLFF. Full variable domain (outside the CDR3, taken from reference TRBV7-9 and TRBJ1-4): DTGVSQNPRHKITKRGQNVTFRCDPISEHNRLYWYRQTLGQGPEFLTYFQNEAQLEKSRLLSDRFSAERPKGSFSTLEIQRTEQGDSAMYLCASSFLPLQGAGEKLFFGSGTQLSVL.

V gene TRBV25-1 combines with J gene TRBJ2-1; 9 bases match TRBD1. Germline lookup yields CDR1 MGHDK and CDR2 SYGVNS. CDR3 length equals 14 residues. V lost 4 bases to trimming and J lost 6 bases; unmatched junction nucleotides: 4. The CDR3 spells CASSGGQGINEQFF. The CDR3 coding sequence is TGTGCCAGCAGTGGGGGACAGGGTATCAATGAGCAGTTCTTC.